Listed here is a single TCR beta chain. This CDR3 is built from 15 residues. CDR1 and CDR2 from the germline V gene are LGHNT and FRNRAP. V lost 5 bases, J lost 1 base, and 11 bases lay in between. The sample comes from a study of blood T cell repertoires in COVID-19. Assay used: immunoSEQ multiplex PCR; TCRdb lists only in-frame clones, some missing. The top ten clones hold roughly 7% of a sample with about 240,000 clones, about 90% of them seen once. Source material: peripheral blood. V usage is TRBV12-5 and J usage is TRBJ2-2, with D unresolved. The receptor was isolated from a man aged 55 to 69 who had recovered from COVID-19. The CDR3: CASGPRSQNTGELFF. The CDR3 bases are TGTGCTAGTGGTCCTCGGTCCCAGAACACCGGGGAGCTGTTTTTT.